Detailed here is one T cell receptor (beta chain). One end of the junction does not line up with germline, which may come from a read error. The tissue used was unsorted bulk material of about 19-34 mg. RNA and DNA were co-extracted from it with the AllPrep DNA/RNA mini kit. The source of the sample is a study of tumor-infiltrating lymphocytes in primary liver carcinoma. The wider study: Roughly 3.65 to 7.13 million productive TCRbeta reads came from each sample, comparable across tissue types.

This CDR3 has 14 amino acids. CDR1 and CDR2 from the germline V gene are SGHNT and YYREEE (reference sequence). A constant-region primer served to make TCR beta cDNA from about 500 ng total RNA. Generation of the TCR beta libraries relied on three nested multiplex PCR rounds using slightly modified ARM-PCR. The opening two PCR rounds, 10 cycles each, paired TRBV1-TRBV30 forward primers with a C-beta reverse primer. MiXCR, applied by TCRdb to the multiplex PCR reads, yields one record per CDR3 protein. Among more than 95,000 distinct CDR3 sequences listed, around 84% were seen once. The sequencing input was liver tumor tissue from sampling region 3. The subset denotes: tumor region T3, left-lateral pole. The TCR originated in a man in his forties or fifties with primary liver carcinoma and hepatitis B virus infection. V gene TRBV5-4 combines with J gene TRBJ1-5; D possibly corresponds to TRBD1 (5 bases). CDR3 DNA: TGTACCAGCAGCCCAGGGCTTAGCAATCAGCTCCAGCATTTT. It codes for CTSSPGLSNQLQHF.